The T cell receptor (beta chain) described here comes from a study of technical replicates of blood from a handful of donors. The length of the CDR3 is 15 residues. V was shortened by 0 bases and J by 4 bases, with 13 bases between the two germline ends. In germline, CDR1 is SGHKS, CDR2 YYEKEE (reference sequence). Only in-frame clones appear in the TCRdb table, and some are missing; sequencing was by immunoSEQ multiplex PCR. This table holds 70,000 to 90,000 clones, 94% found once. This TCR was sampled from a human donor in good health. This chain connects TRBV5-5 to TRBJ1-1; possibly TRBD1 for D (6 bases). The sequenced sample consisted of T cells isolated from PBMCs. The DNA of the CDR3 is TGTGCCAGCAGCTTGGCAGGGGCGCGGAGCACTGAAGCTTTCTTT. This translates into CASSLAGARSTEAFF.